This T cell receptor beta chain was recorded in a study of CD8 T cells in ankylosing spondylitis. Via MiXCR, TCRdb re-called the 5' RACE reads, giving one row per CDR3 protein. The sample lists some 350,000 distinct CDR3 sequences; about 15% were seen once. This clonotype has more than one count but fewer than ten. The germline CDR1 and CDR2 sequences are SGHDN and FVKESK. The CDR3 has 12 residues. V was clipped by 3 bases and J by 7 bases, with 9 bases between them. This TCR derives from a male donor with ankylosing spondylitis or in good health (not recorded which). The V call is TRBV14, the J call TRBJ1-2; D ambiguous. Source material: blood, either unsorted or a sorted T cell fraction (not recorded which). The CDR3 sequence is CASSHLSGGYTF. The DNA for the CDR3 is TGTGCCAGCAGCCACCTTTCGGGTGGCTACACCTTC.